The rows below give T cell receptor beta chains drawn from one sample of a study of regulatory T cells in long-lasting Graves disease. TCRdb re-analysed the multiplex PCR reads in MiXCR, keeping a single row per CDR3 protein. The sample yields some 460,000 distinct CDR3 sequences, 15% to 20% seen once. The sample was also reused in another study, on T cells in Graves' hyperthyroidism and ophthalmopathy.

Sequencing was performed on peripheral blood mononuclear cells (PBMCs), taken at new diagnosis, from a patient treated with antithyroid drugs. All receptors derive from a man between 35 and 55 years old with Graves disease. The CDR3 runs from the conserved cysteine through the conserved F or W. The order of the fields is CDR3 protein, CDR3 DNA, V gene, clone size, D gene, J gene, CDR3 length. D genes are given only for firm matches. Clone size appears in some rows only: once, few, many, or a class for an expanded clone.

CDR3 protein: CASSTWGPYEQYF
CDR3 DNA: TGTGCCAGTAGTACGTGGGGCCCCTACGAGCAGTACTTC
V gene: TRBV19
clone size: few
D gene: .
J gene: TRBJ2-7
CDR3 length: 13

CDR3 protein: CASSLLPSGRYNEQFF
CDR3 DNA: TGTGCCAGCAGTTTGCTCCCTAGCGGACGCTACAATGAGCAGTTCTTC
V gene: TRBV12-3/TRBV12-4
clone size: .
D gene: TRBD2
J gene: TRBJ2-1
CDR3 length: 16

CDR3 protein: CASSLGQNRNTEAFF
CDR3 DNA: TGTGCCAGCAGCTTAGGACAAAACAGGAACACTGAAGCTTTCTTT
V gene: TRBV11-2
clone size: many
D gene: .
J gene: TRBJ1-1
CDR3 length: 15

CDR3 protein: CASSARTPNTEAFF
CDR3 DNA: TGTGCCAGCAGTGCCCGGACGCCGAACACTGAAGCTTTCTTT
V gene: TRBV6-2/TRBV6-3
clone size: .
D gene: .
J gene: TRBJ1-1
CDR3 length: 14

CDR3 protein: CASRPTGGPKPQHF
CDR3 DNA: TGTGCCAGCAGGCCGACAGGGGGCCCAAAGCCCCAGCATTTT
V gene: TRBV28
clone size: many
D gene: TRBD1
J gene: TRBJ1-5
CDR3 length: 14

CDR3 protein: CASSIRERETQYF
CDR3 DNA: TGCGCCAGCAGCATCAGGGAACGGGAGACCCAGTACTTC
V gene: TRBV5-1
clone size: many
D gene: .
J gene: TRBJ2-5
CDR3 length: 13

CDR3 protein: CASSLRGGNNQPQHF
CDR3 DNA: TGTGCCAGCAGTTTAAGAGGGGGCAACAATCAGCCCCAGCATTTT
V gene: TRBV28
clone size: many
D gene: TRBD1
J gene: TRBJ1-5
CDR3 length: 15

CDR3 protein: CASSGQVNYQPQHF
CDR3 DNA: TGTGCCAGCAGTGGACAGGTGAACTATCAGCCCCAGCATTTT
V gene: TRBV12-3/TRBV12-4
clone size: many
D gene: TRBD1
J gene: TRBJ1-5
CDR3 length: 14

CDR3 protein: CASSDRGDTEAFF
CDR3 DNA: TGTGCCAGCAGCGACAGGGGTGACACTGAAGCTTTCTTT
V gene: TRBV7-3
clone size: many
D gene: TRBD1
J gene: TRBJ1-1
CDR3 length: 13

CDR3 protein: CASSSRDRGLGANVLSF
CDR3 DNA: TGTGCCAGCAGTTCCCGGGACAGGGGTCTTGGGGCCAACGTCCTGTCTTTC
V gene: TRBV6-2/TRBV6-3
clone size: .
D gene: TRBD1
J gene: TRBJ2-6
CDR3 length: 17

CDR3 protein: CASSLPREGLYEQYF
CDR3 DNA: TGTGCCAGCAGCTTACCGCGGGAGGGCCTTTACGAGCAGTACTTC
V gene: TRBV7-9
clone size: many
D gene: TRBD2
J gene: TRBJ2-7
CDR3 length: 15

CDR3 protein: CASRKTGYYEQYF
CDR3 DNA: TGTGCCAGCAGAAAGACAGGTTACTACGAGCAGTACTTC
V gene: TRBV6-2/TRBV6-3
clone size: .
D gene: .
J gene: TRBJ2-7
CDR3 length: 13

CDR3 protein: CASSRGTYSTDTQYF
CDR3 DNA: TGTGCCAGCAGTCGGGGGACGTATAGCACAGATACGCAGTATTTT
V gene: TRBV27
clone size: many
D gene: .
J gene: TRBJ2-3
CDR3 length: 15

CDR3 protein: CASSKSGPNEQFF
CDR3 DNA: TGTGCCAGCAGCAAAAGCGGGCCTAATGAGCAGTTCTTC
V gene: TRBV7-6
clone size: few
D gene: .
J gene: TRBJ2-1
CDR3 length: 13

CDR3 protein: CASSYSAGQVYGYTF
CDR3 DNA: TGTGCCAGCAGTTACTCCGCGGGACAGGTATATGGCTACACCTTC
V gene: TRBV6-2/TRBV6-3
clone size: many
D gene: TRBD1
J gene: TRBJ1-2
CDR3 length: 15

CDR3 protein: CASSWTGGGNNEQYF
CDR3 DNA: TGCGCCAGCAGCTGGACAGGGGGAGGGAATAACGAGCAGTACTTC
V gene: TRBV5-1
clone size: .
D gene: TRBD1
J gene: TRBJ2-7
CDR3 length: 15

CDR3 protein: CASSSRDRVNYEQYF
CDR3 DNA: TGTGCCAGCAGTTCCAGGGACAGGGTTAATTACGAGCAGTACTTC
V gene: TRBV27
clone size: .
D gene: TRBD1
J gene: TRBJ2-7
CDR3 length: 15

CDR3 protein: CSARDPKVGGTNTGELFF
CDR3 DNA: TGCAGTGCTAGAGATCCGAAAGTGGGAGGGACGAACACCGGGGAGCTGTTTTTT
V gene: TRBV20-1
clone size: few
D gene: TRBD2
J gene: TRBJ2-2
CDR3 length: 18

CDR3 protein: CSARDLFEDSSYEQYF
CDR3 DNA: TGCAGTGCTAGAGATCTTTTTGAGGACAGCTCCTACGAGCAGTACTTC
V gene: TRBV20-1
clone size: many
D gene: .
J gene: TRBJ2-7
CDR3 length: 16

CDR3 protein: CASSLRDGYNEQFF
CDR3 DNA: TGTGCCAGCAGCTTAAGGGACGGCTACAATGAGCAGTTCTTC
V gene: TRBV11-2
clone size: many
D gene: .
J gene: TRBJ2-1
CDR3 length: 14

CDR3 protein: CASTLTSGPQETQYF
CDR3 DNA: TGTGCCAGCACTCTAACTAGCGGGCCCCAAGAGACCCAGTACTTC
V gene: TRBV28
clone size: .
D gene: TRBD2
J gene: TRBJ2-5
CDR3 length: 15

CDR3 protein: CAGGPLAGVTDTQYF
CDR3 DNA: TGTGCCGGGGGACCACTAGCGGGAGTAACAGATACGCAGTATTTT
V gene: TRBV7-9
clone size: few
D gene: TRBD2
J gene: TRBJ2-3
CDR3 length: 15

CDR3 protein: CASTAKGTTDTQYF
CDR3 DNA: TGTGCCAGCACCGCAAAAGGGACTACAGATACGCAGTATTTT
V gene: TRBV2
clone size: many
D gene: .
J gene: TRBJ2-3
CDR3 length: 14

CDR3 protein: CASSEAPDAYEQYF
CDR3 DNA: TGTGCCAGCAGTGAAGCGCCGGACGCCTACGAGCAGTACTTC
V gene: TRBV2
clone size: .
D gene: .
J gene: TRBJ2-7
CDR3 length: 14

CDR3 protein: CASSEAWQGATEAFF
CDR3 DNA: TGTGCCAGCAGTGAAGCTTGGCAGGGGGCCACTGAAGCTTTCTTT
V gene: TRBV2
clone size: .
D gene: TRBD1
J gene: TRBJ1-1
CDR3 length: 15

CDR3 protein: CASSPRTGDEAFF
CDR3 DNA: TGTGCCAGCAGCCCCCGGACAGGAGATGAAGCTTTCTTT
V gene: TRBV7-6
clone size: .
D gene: TRBD1
J gene: TRBJ1-1
CDR3 length: 13

CDR3 protein: CASSLFRALNQPQHF
CDR3 DNA: TGTGCCAGCAGTTTGTTCAGGGCCCTAAATCAGCCCCAGCATTTT
V gene: TRBV28
clone size: many
D gene: .
J gene: TRBJ1-5
CDR3 length: 15

CDR3 protein: CSARDLVLQETQYF
CDR3 DNA: TGCAGTGCTAGAGATCTCGTACTACAAGAGACCCAGTACTTC
V gene: TRBV20-1
clone size: many
D gene: .
J gene: TRBJ2-5
CDR3 length: 14

CDR3 protein: CASSLRRAETQYF
CDR3 DNA: TGTGCCAGCAGTTTGCGCAGGGCTGAGACCCAGTACTTC
V gene: TRBV27
clone size: many
D gene: .
J gene: TRBJ2-5
CDR3 length: 13

CDR3 protein: CASTVGVENQPQHF
CDR3 DNA: TGTGCCAGCACCGTAGGTGTAGAAAATCAGCCCCAGCATTTT
V gene: TRBV28
clone size: .
D gene: .
J gene: TRBJ1-5
CDR3 length: 14

CDR3 protein: CASSQVDSDTDTQYF
CDR3 DNA: TGTGCCAGCAGCCAAGTGGATAGCGACACAGATACGCAGTATTTT
V gene: TRBV4-2
clone size: many
D gene: .
J gene: TRBJ2-3
CDR3 length: 15

CDR3 protein: CAISESTGAGGYTF
CDR3 DNA: TGTGCCATCAGTGAGTCGACGGGGGCGGGAGGCTACACCTTC
V gene: TRBV10-3
clone size: many
D gene: .
J gene: TRBJ1-2
CDR3 length: 14

CDR3 protein: CASSFGGGNTDTQYF
CDR3 DNA: TGTGCCAGCAGTTTTGGGGGGGGAAACACAGATACGCAGTATTTT
V gene: TRBV28
clone size: many
D gene: TRBD2
J gene: TRBJ2-3
CDR3 length: 15

CDR3 protein: CSVAKAMGGTRTYEQYF
CDR3 DNA: TGCAGCGTTGCAAAGGCTATGGGCGGGACAAGAACCTACGAGCAGTACTTC
V gene: TRBV29-1
clone size: many
D gene: .
J gene: TRBJ2-7
CDR3 length: 17

CDR3 protein: CATQYHGGTPKDNEQFF
CDR3 DNA: TGTGCCACCCAGTATCATGGGGGGACACCAAAAGACAATGAGCAGTTCTTC
V gene: TRBV10-3
clone size: many
D gene: .
J gene: TRBJ2-1
CDR3 length: 17